This T cell receptor (beta chain) was identified during a study of T cells in Graves' hyperthyroidism and ophthalmopathy. Study summary: Upon initial diagnosis and before any treatment, peripheral blood was collected.

In this sample, this clonotype turned up many times. TCR beta CDR3 sequences were amplified from RNA transcripts. TCR CDR3 regions were first amplified by RT-PCR with HTBI primers. TCRdb recomputed calls from the multiplex PCR reads with MiXCR, one row per CDR3 protein. The data contain hundreds of thousands of distinct CDR3 sequences, approximately 25% of them singletons. Those patients with uncontrolled infection, other autoimmune disease, pregnancy or lactation were excluded. Germline CDR1 MNHEY, CDR2 SMNVEV (reference sequence). V lost 5 bases and J lost 4, with 17 bases in between. The CDR3 contains 15 residues.

This chain joins TRBV27 and TRBJ1-1, with no clear D. This TCR came from a woman in her thirties with Graves' ophthalmopathy. The sequenced sample was blood. CDR3 region: CASSPMGRLSTEAFF. CDR3 coding DNA: TGTGCCAGCAGTCCCATGGGCAGGCTGAGCACTGAAGCTTTCTTT.